The clone carrying this TCR beta chain was seen a few times. Antigen specificity is unknown. Alongside a J-beta primer mix, a sample-barcoded 5' primer served in a second PCR lasting roughly 6 to 12 cycles. TCRdb reprocessed the 5' RACE reads with MiXCR, giving one entry per CDR3 protein. The sample records more than 1,400,000 distinct CDR3 sequences, approximately 40% being singletons. V was pared by 7 bases and J by 5 bases, with 16 bases between. Germline V lookup: CDR1 WSHSY, CDR2 SAAADI. This CDR3 contains 14 residues. Peripheral blood from each donor was collected in a volume of roughly 9.2 milliliters. This sample stems from a study of blood T cells in healthy people across ages. General study findings and limits: In long-lived donors, naive CD4+ cell counts and diversity exceeded those of aged donors. The diversity estimates, figures obtained from one million T cells, were considered underestimates.

The chain has TRBV10-2 and TRBJ2-3; maybe TRBD2 (7 bases). This sequence was found in a woman between 18 and 30 years old in good health. The sample was blood. CDR3 in amino acids: CASKGGGFKDTQYF. CDR3 coding DNA: TGCGCCAGCAAAGGGGGAGGGTTTAAAGATACGCAGTATTTT.